This is a list of T cell receptor beta chains from one sample in a study of blood T cell repertoires in COVID-19. The table came from immunoSEQ multiplex PCR; TCRdb's copy has only in-frame clones and leaves some out. The sample includes about 210,000 clones, roughly 84% of them seen just once. Sequencing was carried out using PBMCs or T cells enriched from blood (not recorded which). These receptors all stem from a man aged 25-45 years in a cohort exposed to, infected with or recovered from COVID-19 (not recorded which). CDR3s include the opening cysteine and the closing phenylalanine or tryptophan. A D gene is named only where the DNA matches it firmly. Rows give clone size only sometimes, using once, few, many, or a class for an expanded clone.

TRBD1,TRBJ2-7,-,TRBV16,TGTGCCAGCAGCCCTCGGACAGGTGCCTACGAGCAGTACTTC,CASSPRTGAYEQYF
TRBD2,TRBJ2-1,-,TRBV25-1,TGTGCCAGCAGGGAGGGACTAGCGGTATACAATGAGCAGTTCTTC,CASREGLAVYNEQFF
TRBD2,TRBJ2-2,-,TRBV3-1/TRBV3-2,TGTGCCAGCAGCCAGACTAGCGGGACGAACACCGGGGAGCTGTTTTTT,CASSQTSGTNTGELFF
-,TRBJ2-3,-,TRBV28,TGTGCCAGCAGAACGGGTGTTACAGATACGCAGTATTTT,CASRTGVTDTQYF
TRBD1,TRBJ2-7,-,TRBV28,TGTGCCAGCAGTTTCCCCCCCGACAGGGATTCAAACTACGAGCAGTACTTC,CASSFPPDRDSNYEQYF
TRBD1,TRBJ2-6,-,TRBV27,TGTGCCAGCAGTTCTACCGGGACAGGTATCTCTGGGGCCAACGTCCTGACTTTC,CASSSTGTGISGANVLTF
-,TRBJ1-5,-,TRBV6-1,TGTGCCAGCAGTGACAACAATCAGCCCCAGCATTTT,CASSDNNQPQHF
TRBD1,TRBJ1-2,-,TRBV29-1,TGCAGCGTTGATTATCCAGGGGGAGCTAACTATGGCTACACCTTC,CSVDYPGGANYGYTF
-,TRBJ1-2,-,TRBV6-4,TGTGCCAGCAGTTCCACGGGAGAAGCTAACTATGGCTACACCTTC,CASSSTGEANYGYTF
TRBD1,TRBJ1-2,-,TRBV6-5,TGTGCCAGCAGGAACGACAGGGAACTCTATGGCTACACCTTC,CASRNDRELYGYTF
-,TRBJ2-7,-,TRBV5-4,TGTGCCAGCAGCTTGGGACAGTCGAGCTCCTACGAGCAGTACTTC,CASSLGQSSSYEQYF
TRBD1,TRBJ2-7,-,TRBV6-6,TGTGCCAGCAGTCCACAACAGGGGGCCTACGAGCAGTACTTC,CASSPQQGAYEQYF
TRBD1,TRBJ1-2,-,TRBV28,TGTGCCAGCAGTATCCCGACAGGGCTCGACTATGGCTACACCTTC,CASSIPTGLDYGYTF
-,TRBJ1-5,-,TRBV19,TGTGCCAGTAGTGCCTCCGGGATATCGTCGAGGAAACAGCCCCAGCATTTT,CASSASGISSRKQPQHF
TRBD1,TRBJ2-5,-,TRBV6-1,TGTGCCAGCAGAGAACGACAGGGGGCCAGCCAAGAGACCCAGTACTTC,CASRERQGASQETQYF
-,TRBJ1-6,-,TRBV27,TGTGCCAGCAGTGGAGGGAGTGGCTTATCACCCCTCCACTTT,CASSGGSGLSPLHF
TRBD2,TRBJ2-1,once,TRBV5-4,TGTGCCAGCGGAGGGGGACTAGCGGGACGGCATGAGCAGTTCTTC,CASGGGLAGRHEQFF
TRBD1,TRBJ1-1,-,TRBV28,TGTGCCAGCAGTCTACTGACAGGGGCCACTGAAGCTTTCTTT,CASSLLTGATEAFF
TRBD1,TRBJ1-1,-,TRBV27,TGTGCCAGCAGTATAAACACAGGGGGCCAGGCCTTGAACACTGAAGCTTTCTTT,CASSINTGGQALNTEAFF
TRBD1,TRBJ1-1,-,TRBV7-2,TGTGCCAGCAGCCTCCGAATATTCCGGGACAGGAACACTGAAGCTTTCTTT,CASSLRIFRDRNTEAFF
TRBD2,TRBJ2-3,-,TRBV9,TGTGCCAGCAGCTCTCGACTAGCGGGAAGCACAGATACGCAGTATTTT,CASSSRLAGSTDTQYF
-,TRBJ2-7,-,TRBV5-4,TGTGCCAGCAGCTTGGAGAGACGGCGGACTAAGGACTTC,CASSLERRRTKDF
-,TRBJ2-1,-,TRBV12-5,TGTGCTAGTGGTTTGGGGTTGCGGTACAATGAGCAGTTCTTC,CASGLGLRYNEQFF
TRBD2,TRBJ2-1,-,TRBV9,TGTGCCAGCAGCGTCCGGGGGGGCAATGAGCAGTTCTTC,CASSVRGGNEQFF
-,TRBJ2-7,few,TRBV9,TGTGCCAGCAGCGTAGGTTTTGGCACCCCCAACGAGCAGTACTTC,CASSVGFGTPNEQYF
-,TRBJ2-1,-,TRBV7-3,TGTGCCAGCAGCCCCCTTCGTGCGGCTAGCGCGTACAATGAGCAGTTCTTC,CASSPLRAASAYNEQFF
TRBD1,TRBJ2-1,-,TRBV28,TGTGCCAGCAGACTTACCACGGACAGGGATCCCTACAATGAGCAGTTCTTC,CASRLTTDRDPYNEQFF
-,TRBJ2-1,-,TRBV24-1,TGTGCCACCAGTGACTTAAGCGGAAGGGTCAATGAGCAGTTCTTC,CATSDLSGRVNEQFF
-,TRBJ2-1,-,TRBV28,TGTGCCAGCAGCTCGACCGGAGTCACTGAGGAGCAGTTCTTC,CASSSTGVTEEQFF
TRBD1,TRBJ1-1,few,TRBV27,TGTGCCAGCAGATCGGACAGGGCTATCGCTGAAGCTTTCTTT,CASRSDRAIAEAFF